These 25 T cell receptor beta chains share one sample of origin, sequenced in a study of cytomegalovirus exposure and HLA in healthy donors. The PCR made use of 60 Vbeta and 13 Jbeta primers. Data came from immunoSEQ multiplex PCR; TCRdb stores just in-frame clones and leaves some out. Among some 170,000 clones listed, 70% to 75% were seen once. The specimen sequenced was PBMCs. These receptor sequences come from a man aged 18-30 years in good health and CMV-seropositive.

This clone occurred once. In DNA, the CDR3 is TGTGCCAGCAGCTTTCCGGGACAGGTCACTGAAGCTTTCTTT. Protein: CASSFPGQVTEAFF. The chain couples TRBV11-2 to TRBJ1-1, with 8 bases that match TRBD1. CDR1 and CDR2 from the germline V gene are SGHAT and FQNNGV. This CDR3 spans 14 amino acids. After removal of 3 bases from V and 4 bases from J, the junction contained 4 bases not matched to a gene.

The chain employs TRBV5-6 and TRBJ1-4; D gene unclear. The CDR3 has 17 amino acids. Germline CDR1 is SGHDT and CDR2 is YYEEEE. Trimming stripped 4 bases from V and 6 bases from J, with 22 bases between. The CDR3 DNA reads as TGTGCCAGCAGCGAAATAGGACGAGGGCCATCGTATGAAAAACTGTTTTTT. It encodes CASSEIGRGPSYEKLFF.

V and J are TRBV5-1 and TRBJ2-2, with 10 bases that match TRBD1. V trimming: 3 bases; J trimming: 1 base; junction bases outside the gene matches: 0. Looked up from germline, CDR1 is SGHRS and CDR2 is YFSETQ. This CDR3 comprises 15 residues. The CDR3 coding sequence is TGCGCCAGCAGCTGGACAGGGGGGAACACCGGGGAGCTGTTTTTT. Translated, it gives CASSWTGGNTGELFF.

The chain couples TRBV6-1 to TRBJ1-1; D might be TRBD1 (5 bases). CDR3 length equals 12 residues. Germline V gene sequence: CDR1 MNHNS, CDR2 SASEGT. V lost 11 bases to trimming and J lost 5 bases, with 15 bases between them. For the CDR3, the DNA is TGTGCCCTGCGGCGGGGCGCGACTGAAGCTTTCTTT. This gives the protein CALRRGATEAFF.

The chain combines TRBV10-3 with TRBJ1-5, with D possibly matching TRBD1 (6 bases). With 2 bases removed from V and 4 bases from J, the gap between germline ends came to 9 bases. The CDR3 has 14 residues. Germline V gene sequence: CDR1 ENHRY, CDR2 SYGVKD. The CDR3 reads CAISERQENQPQHF. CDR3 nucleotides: TGTGCCATCAGTGAGAGACAGGAGAATCAGCCCCAGCATTTT.

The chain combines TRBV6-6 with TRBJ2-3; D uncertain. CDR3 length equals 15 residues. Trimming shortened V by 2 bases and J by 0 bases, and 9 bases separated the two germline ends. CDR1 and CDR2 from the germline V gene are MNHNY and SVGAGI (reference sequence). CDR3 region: CASSYGSLSTDTQYF. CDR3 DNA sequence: TGTGCCAGCAGTTACGGCTCTCTTAGCACAGATACGCAGTATTTT.

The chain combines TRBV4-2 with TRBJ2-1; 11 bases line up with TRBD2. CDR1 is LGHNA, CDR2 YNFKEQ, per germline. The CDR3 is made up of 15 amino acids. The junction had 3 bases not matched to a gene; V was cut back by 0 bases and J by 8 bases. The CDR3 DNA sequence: TGTGCCAGCAGCCAAGAGGGGACTAGCGGACATGAGCAGTTCTTC. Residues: CASSQEGTSGHEQFF.

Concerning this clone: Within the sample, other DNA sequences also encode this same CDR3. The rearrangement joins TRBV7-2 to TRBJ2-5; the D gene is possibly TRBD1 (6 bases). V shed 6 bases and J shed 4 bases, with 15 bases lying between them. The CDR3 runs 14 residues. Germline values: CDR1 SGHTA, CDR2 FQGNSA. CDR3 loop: CASSLARGSETQYF. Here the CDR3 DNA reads TGTGCCAGCAGTCTCGCAAGGGGGTCAGAGACCCAGTACTTC.

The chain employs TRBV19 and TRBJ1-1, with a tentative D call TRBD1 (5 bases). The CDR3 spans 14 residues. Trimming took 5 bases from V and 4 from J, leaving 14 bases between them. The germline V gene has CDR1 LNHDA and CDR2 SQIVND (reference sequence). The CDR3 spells CASSSPGLGTEAFF. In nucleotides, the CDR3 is TGTGCCAGTAGTTCCCCAGGGTTAGGCACTGAAGCTTTCTTT.

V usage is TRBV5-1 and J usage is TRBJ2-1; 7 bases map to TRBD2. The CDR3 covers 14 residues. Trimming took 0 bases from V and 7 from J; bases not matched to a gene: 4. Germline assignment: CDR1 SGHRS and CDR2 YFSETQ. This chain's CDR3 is CASSLGAAGNEQFF. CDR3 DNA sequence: TGCGCCAGCAGCTTGGGGGCAGCGGGGAATGAGCAGTTCTTC.

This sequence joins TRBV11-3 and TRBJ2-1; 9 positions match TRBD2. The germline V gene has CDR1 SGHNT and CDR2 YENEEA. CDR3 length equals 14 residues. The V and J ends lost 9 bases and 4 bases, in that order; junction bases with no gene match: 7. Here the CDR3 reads CASSGTSLYNEQFF. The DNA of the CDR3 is TGTGCCAGTTCCGGGACTAGCCTTTACAATGAGCAGTTCTTC.

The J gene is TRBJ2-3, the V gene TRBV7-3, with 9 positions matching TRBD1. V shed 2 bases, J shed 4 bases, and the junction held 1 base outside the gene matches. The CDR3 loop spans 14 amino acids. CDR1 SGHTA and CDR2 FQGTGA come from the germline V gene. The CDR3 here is CASSLGQGSDTQYF. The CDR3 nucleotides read TGTGCCAGCAGCTTAGGACAGGGGTCAGATACGCAGTATTTT.

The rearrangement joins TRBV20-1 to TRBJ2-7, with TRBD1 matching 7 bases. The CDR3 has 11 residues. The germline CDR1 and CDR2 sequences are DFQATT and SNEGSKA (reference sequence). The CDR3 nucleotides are TGCAGTGCTAGAGATCAAGCAGGGGGAGTCGTC. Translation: CSARDQAGGVV.

CDR3: CATSRGGTRTDYNEQFF. The CDR3 DNA reads as TGTGCCACCAGCAGAGGGGGGACTAGGACGGACTACAATGAGCAGTTCTTC. The chain links TRBV15 to TRBJ2-1, with 8 positions matching TRBD2. The ends lost 1 base at V and 3 bases at J; junction bases unmatched: 8. The CDR3 spans 17 residues. Germline CDR1 LNHNV, CDR2 YYDKDF (reference sequence). The full variable domain, its missing parts supplied by reference TRBV15 and TRBJ2-1, is DAMVIQNPRYQVTQFGKPVTLSCSQTLNHNVMYWYQQKSSQAPKLLFHYYDKDFNNEADTPDNFQSRRPNTSFCFLDIRSPGLGDTAMYLCATSRGGTRTDYNEQFFGPGTRLTVL.

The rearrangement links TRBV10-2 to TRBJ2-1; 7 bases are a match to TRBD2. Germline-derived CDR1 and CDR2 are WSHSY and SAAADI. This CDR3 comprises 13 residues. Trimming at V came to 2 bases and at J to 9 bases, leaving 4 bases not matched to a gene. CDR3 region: CASSENAGAEQFF. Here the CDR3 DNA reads TGCGCCAGCAGTGAGAACGCGGGAGCTGAGCAGTTCTTC.

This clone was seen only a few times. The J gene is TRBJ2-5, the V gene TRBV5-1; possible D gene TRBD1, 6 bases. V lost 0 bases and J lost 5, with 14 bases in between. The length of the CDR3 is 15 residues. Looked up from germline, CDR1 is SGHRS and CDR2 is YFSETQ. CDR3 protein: CASSLANRAGETQYF. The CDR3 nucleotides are TGCGCCAGCAGCTTGGCCAACAGGGCCGGGGAGACCCAGTACTTC.

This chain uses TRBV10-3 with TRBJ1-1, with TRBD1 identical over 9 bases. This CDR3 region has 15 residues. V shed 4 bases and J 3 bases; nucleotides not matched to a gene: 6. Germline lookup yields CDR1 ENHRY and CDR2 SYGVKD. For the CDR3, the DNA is TGTGCCATCAGTGGGGGGGGACAGGGTGACACTGAAGCTTTCTTT. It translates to CAISGGGQGDTEAFF.

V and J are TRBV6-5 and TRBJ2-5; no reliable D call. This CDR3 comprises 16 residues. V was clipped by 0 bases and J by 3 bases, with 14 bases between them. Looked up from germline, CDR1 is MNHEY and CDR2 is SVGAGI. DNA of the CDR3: TGTGCCAGCAGTTACTCGAGAGACACCGCAGAAGAGACCCAGTACTTC. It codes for CASSYSRDTAEETQYF.

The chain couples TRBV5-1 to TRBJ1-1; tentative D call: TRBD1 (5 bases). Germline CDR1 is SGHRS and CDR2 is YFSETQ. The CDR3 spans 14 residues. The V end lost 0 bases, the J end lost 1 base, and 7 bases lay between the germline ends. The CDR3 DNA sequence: TGCGCCAGCAGCTTGGGACAGCAGAACACTGAAGCTTTCTTT. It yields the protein CASSLGQQNTEAFF.

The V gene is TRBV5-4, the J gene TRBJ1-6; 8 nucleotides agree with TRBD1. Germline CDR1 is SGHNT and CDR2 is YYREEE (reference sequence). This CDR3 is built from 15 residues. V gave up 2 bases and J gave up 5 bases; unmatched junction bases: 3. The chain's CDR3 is CASSFSQGDNSPLHF. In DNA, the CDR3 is TGTGCCAGCAGCTTCTCACAGGGGGATAATTCACCCCTCCACTTT.

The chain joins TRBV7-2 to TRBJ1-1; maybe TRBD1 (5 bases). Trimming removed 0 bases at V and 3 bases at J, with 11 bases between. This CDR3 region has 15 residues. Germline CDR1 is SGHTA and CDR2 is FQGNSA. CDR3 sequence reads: CASSLARGRDTEAFF. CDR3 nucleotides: TGTGCCAGCAGCTTAGCGCGGGGCAGGGACACTGAAGCTTTCTTT.

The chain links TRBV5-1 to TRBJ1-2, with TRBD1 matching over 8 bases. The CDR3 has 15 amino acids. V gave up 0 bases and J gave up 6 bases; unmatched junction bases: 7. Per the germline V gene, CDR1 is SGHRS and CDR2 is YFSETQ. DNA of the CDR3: TGCGCCAGCAGCTTGGGACAGGGGATGTCTAATGGCTACACCTTC. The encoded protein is CASSLGQGMSNGYTF.

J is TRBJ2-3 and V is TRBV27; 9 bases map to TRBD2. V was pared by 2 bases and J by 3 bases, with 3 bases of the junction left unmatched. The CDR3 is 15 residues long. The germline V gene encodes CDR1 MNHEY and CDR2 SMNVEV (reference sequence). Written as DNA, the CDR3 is TGTGCCAGCAGTTTAATCCTAGCGGGGACAGATACGCAGTATTTT. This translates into CASSLILAGTDTQYF.

This CDR3 reads CASSPQGAGNTIYF. The CDR3 DNA follows: TGTGCCAGCAGCCCCCAGGGGGCTGGAAACACCATATATTTT. The rearrangement uses TRBV7-2 and TRBJ1-3, with 7 bases fitting TRBD1. The ends lost 5 bases at V and 2 bases at J; junction bases unmatched: 3. Germline V gives CDR1 SGHTA, CDR2 FQGNSA. This CDR3 has 14 residues.

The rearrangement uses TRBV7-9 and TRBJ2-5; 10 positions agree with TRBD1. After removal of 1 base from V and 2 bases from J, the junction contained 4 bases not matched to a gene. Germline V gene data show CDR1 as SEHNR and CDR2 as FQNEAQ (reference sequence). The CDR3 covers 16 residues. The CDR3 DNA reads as TGTGCCAGCAGCTTAGGGACAGGGGGTGAACAAGAGACCCAGTACTTC. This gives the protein CASSLGTGGEQETQYF.